One and the same sample provided the 21 T cell receptor beta chains below, sequenced in a study of cytomegalovirus exposure and HLA in healthy donors. In the PCR, 60 Vbeta and 13 Jbeta primers were used. Sequenced by immunoSEQ multiplex PCR; TCRdb stores in-frame clones only, minus some. The sample includes approximately 190,000 clones, over 75% seen only once; the top ten take roughly 0.098%. The sequenced material came from PBMCs. The receptors stem from a boy aged 2 to 9 in good health and CMV-seronegative.

This clone was counted between two and nine times. J is TRBJ1-1 and V is TRBV5-4, with TRBD1 as a possible D gene (5 bases). The length of the CDR3 is 14 residues. From germline, CDR1 is SGHNT and CDR2 YYREEE (reference sequence). V was pared by 6 bases and J by 6 bases, with 18 bases between. The CDR3 nucleotides read TGTGCCAGCACCTACCGGGGAGGGGAAGCTGAAGCTTTCTTT. It encodes CASTYRGGEAEAFF.

Only one count was recorded for this clone. The chain combines TRBV6-5 with TRBJ1-3; D is undetermined. Germline V gene data show CDR1 as MNHEY and CDR2 as SVGAGI. The CDR3 runs 15 residues. Trimming removed 6 bases from V and 4 bases from J, with 16 bases in between. This chain's CDR3 is CASRPSWTVGNTIYF. The CDR3 DNA reads TGTGCCAGCAGGCCCTCCTGGACTGTGGGAAACACCATATATTTT.

The rearrangement joins TRBV5-1 to TRBJ1-2; D may be TRBD1 (5 bases). The length of the CDR3 is 15 residues. The ends were cut back, 4 bases at V and 4 bases at J, with 17 bases in the middle. Germline CDR1 reads SGHRS; CDR2 reads YFSETQ. The CDR3 is CASSATNQGGYGYTF. CDR3 DNA sequence: TGCGCCAGCAGCGCCACTAACCAGGGAGGCTATGGCTACACCTTC. Filled out from reference TRBV5-1 and TRBJ1-2, the complete variable domain reads KAGVTQTPRYLIKTRGQQVTLSCSPISGHRSVSWYQQTPGQGLQFLFEYFSETQRNKGNFPGRFSGRQFSNSRSEMNVSTLELGDSALYLCASSATNQGGYGYTFGSGTRLTVV.

The chain is built from TRBV2 and TRBJ2-2; D unresolved. Germline V gene sequence: CDR1 SNHLY, CDR2 FYNNEI. The CDR3 contains 14 residues. V gave up 0 bases and J gave up 7 bases, with 9 bases separating them. The DNA for the CDR3 is TGTGCCAGCAGTGAAGCGCTGAGAAGCGGGGAGCTGTTTTTT. It specifies CASSEALRSGELFF.

The CDR3 bases are TGTGCCAGCAGTAGACAGGGGGCGAATTCACCCCTCCACTTT. Protein: CASSRQGANSPLHF. The J gene is TRBJ1-6, the V gene TRBV27; TRBD1 agrees at 10 bases. Germline V gene lookup returns CDR1 MNHEY and CDR2 SMNVEV (reference sequence). The J segment lost 7 bases and the V segment lost 5 bases, leaving 2 bases of the junction unmatched. The CDR3 totals 14 residues.

The chain joins TRBV18 to TRBJ1-1, with D possibly matching TRBD1 (5 bases). Germline-derived CDR1 and CDR2 are KGHSH and LQKENI. V lost 3 bases and J lost 1, with 12 bases in between. This CDR3 comprises 15 residues. In nucleotides, the CDR3 is TGTGCCAGCTCACCTGGGGCTAGGGCGAACACTGAAGCTTTCTTT. This sequence encodes CASSPGARANTEAFF. Full variable domain (remainder filled in from reference TRBV18 and TRBJ1-1): NAGVMQNPRHLVRRRGQEARLRCSPMKGHSHVYWYRQLPEEGLKFMVYLQKENIIDESGMPKERFSAEFPKEGPSILRIQQVVRGDSAAYFCASSPGARANTEAFFGQGTRLTVV.

The V and J genes are TRBV7-2 and TRBJ2-3; no reliable D call. V lost 6 bases, J lost 0 bases, and 10 bases lay in between. Germline assignment: CDR1 SGHTA and CDR2 FQGNSA. The CDR3 contains 14 residues. CDR3 amino acids: CASRPYSSTDTQYF. CDR3 DNA: TGTGCCAGCAGACCTTACTCGAGCACAGATACGCAGTATTTT.

The chain uses TRBV7-2 and TRBJ2-1; D unclear. V was shortened by 1 base and J by 9 bases, with 7 bases between the two germline ends. This CDR3 contains 12 residues. Germline assignment: CDR1 SGHTA and CDR2 FQGNSA. DNA of the CDR3: TGTGCCAGCAGCTTAGTAAACATTGAGCAGTTCTTC. It is translated as CASSLVNIEQFF.

The chain has TRBV6-5 and TRBJ1-1; D is perhaps TRBD1 (5 bases). V lost 7 bases, J lost 1 base, and 16 bases lay in between. The germline V gene has CDR1 MNHEY and CDR2 SVGAGI. The CDR3 covers 15 residues. CDR3 in amino acids: CASMILGAGNTEAFF. Written as DNA, the CDR3 is TGTGCCAGCATGATTCTTGGGGCCGGGAACACTGAAGCTTTCTTT.

The chain combines TRBV7-6 with TRBJ1-1; D gene ambiguous. CDR3 length: 13 amino acids. CDR1 is SGHVS and CDR2 is FNYEAQ in the germline V gene. V dropped 1 base and J dropped 6 bases, with 9 bases sitting between them. CDR3 sequence (DNA): TGTGCCAGCAGCTTAGAATCGGGTTCTGAAGCTTTCTTT. This sequence encodes CASSLESGSEAFF.

This chain connects TRBV7-2 to TRBJ2-2; tentative D call: TRBD2 (5 bases). The V gene's germline CDR1 is SGHTA and CDR2 FQGNSA. This CDR3 has 16 residues. The V gene lost 5 bases and the J gene lost 1 base, with 14 bases spanning the gap. CDR3 nucleotides: TGTGCCAGCAGCCCCTTCGCGGGCGGGAACACCGGGGAGCTGTTTTTT. Amino acids: CASSPFAGGNTGELFF.

The sample holds a few counts of this clone. This rearrangement joins TRBV5-4 to TRBJ1-3; D is uncertain. Trimming shortened V by 2 bases and J by 4 bases, and 4 bases separated the two germline ends. This CDR3 comprises 12 residues. Germline CDR1 is SGHNT and CDR2 is YYREEE (reference sequence). The CDR3 sequence: CASSFLGNTIYF. The CDR3 bases are TGTGCCAGCAGCTTTCTGGGAAACACCATATATTTT. The full variable domain, completed using reference TRBV5-4 and TRBJ1-3, is ETGVTQSPTHLIKTRGQQVTLRCSSQSGHNTVSWYQQALGQGPQFIFQYYREEENGRGNFPPRFSGLQFPNYSSELNVNALELDDSALYLCASSFLGNTIYFGEGSWLTVV.

The rearrangement uses TRBV18 and TRBJ1-2; 7 bases match TRBD1. Losses at the gene ends were 8 bases for V and 3 bases for J; bases not matched to a gene: 12. This CDR3 has 15 amino acids. CDR1 and CDR2 from the germline V gene are KGHSH and LQKENI. CDR3 residues: CASTPGQADYYGYTF. CDR3 in DNA: TGTGCCAGCACGCCCGGACAGGCGGATTACTATGGCTACACCTTC.

CDR3 sequence: CASGLSRCNEQFF. Here the CDR3 DNA reads TGTGCTAGTGGTTTGAGCCGCTGCAATGAGCAGTTCTTC. The rearrangement links TRBV12-5 to TRBJ2-1; D not certain. The CDR3 extends over 13 amino acids. The V and J ends lost 2 bases and 6 bases respectively, with 8 bases between them. Germline values: CDR1 LGHNT, CDR2 FRNRAP.

In DNA form, the CDR3 reads TGTGCCAGCAGTTCGCTTTTAGGGGGAGAGCAGTACTTC. Its translation is CASSSLLGGEQYF. The chain couples TRBV2 to TRBJ2-7; a weak D match, TRBD1 (6 bases). CDR1 SNHLY and CDR2 FYNNEI come from the germline V gene. V lost 5 bases, J lost 7 bases, and 15 bases lay in between. The CDR3 length is 13 residues. The full variable domain, rest sourced from reference TRBV2 and TRBJ2-7, is EPEVTQTPSHQVTQMGQEVILRCVPISNHLYFYWYRQILGQKVEFLVSFYNNEISEKSEIFDDQFSVERPDGSNFTLKIRSTKLEDSAMYFCASSSLLGGEQYFGPGTRLTVT.

Worth noting for this clone: The same CDR3 is also encoded by other DNA sequences in this sample. The chain recombines TRBV29-1 with TRBJ2-5; 14 bases line up with TRBD2. J was trimmed by 5 bases and V by 7 bases; bases with no gene match: 12. Germline CDR1 is SQVTM and CDR2 is ANQGSEA. This CDR3 has 16 amino acids. CDR3 sequence: CSAVRLAGGPSETQYF. The CDR3 bases are TGCAGCGCTGTCAGACTAGCGGGGGGGCCGAGTGAGACCCAGTACTTC.

The V and J genes are TRBV4-1 and TRBJ2-1, with TRBD2 matching over 11 bases. Germline CDR1 reads MGHRA; CDR2 reads YSYEKL. V was clipped by 4 bases and J by 4 bases; unmatched bases: 9. The CDR3 spans 17 residues. In DNA, the CDR3 is TGCGCCAGCAGCCCAAGACTTACTAGCGGGGGTTACAATGAGCAGTTCTTC. It translates to CASSPRLTSGGYNEQFF.

The chain carries TRBV2 and TRBJ2-3; a weak D match, TRBD1 (5 bases). This CDR3 has 16 residues. Germline values: CDR1 SNHLY, CDR2 FYNNEI. Trimming pared 4 bases from V and 0 bases from J, leaving 14 bases between. Here the CDR3 reads CASSVSDTSSTDTQYF. The CDR3 DNA sequence: TGTGCCAGCAGTGTTTCGGACACCTCTAGCACAGATACGCAGTATTTT.

This clone showed up just once. This sequence joins TRBV7-6 and TRBJ1-3; possibly TRBD1 for D (5 bases). Germline V gene data show CDR1 as SGHVS and CDR2 as FNYEAQ. Trimming pared 1 base from V and 2 bases from J, leaving 6 bases between. CDR3 length: 14 amino acids. CDR3 in DNA: TGTGCCAGCAGCTTAGGGGGCCCTGGAAACACCATATATTTT. Protein: CASSLGGPGNTIYF.

The chain combines TRBV6-4 with TRBJ2-1, with D possibly being TRBD2 (7 bases). This CDR3 contains 13 residues. Germline V CDR1 and CDR2: MRHNA, SNTAGT. The V and J ends lost 3 bases and 6 bases respectively, with 9 bases between them. DNA of the CDR3: TGTGCCAGCAGTGAGGGGGGGCCCAATGAGCAGTTCTTC. Amino acid sequence: CASSEGGPNEQFF.

The rearrangement joins TRBV4-3 to TRBJ2-3; the match to TRBD2 covers 9 bases. The CDR3 extends over 15 amino acids. Germline loops: CDR1 LGHNA, CDR2 YSLEER. With 4 bases clipped from V and 1 base from J, the junction kept 3 bases outside the gene matches. The CDR3 loop reads CASSRKRGGTDTQYF. The CDR3 region has the DNA TGCGCCAGCAGCCGAAAGCGGGGGGGCACAGATACGCAGTATTTT.